This T cell receptor (beta chain) is from a study of blood T cell repertoires in COVID-19. Looking at the study overall: The study drew acute and convalescent COVID-19 samples from the United States, Italy and Spain. T cells, B-cell-depleted T cells, or PBMCs supplied cDNA or gDNA.

This CDR3 comprises 15 residues. CDR1 KGHSH and CDR2 LQKENI come from the germline V gene. The V segment lost 6 bases and the J segment 1 base; nucleotides outside the gene matches: 4. Original analysis: Cell counts per sample came from amplifying reference gene primers. Data came from immunoSEQ multiplex PCR; TCRdb stores just in-frame clones and leaves some out. From that table come the V and J calls and clone size; the DNA was used to work out D and trimming. The profile covers hundreds of thousands of clones, with roughly 88% appearing a single time and approximately 12% taken by the ten largest. This clone is a singleton in its sample.

The sequenced sample was peripheral blood. J is TRBJ2-7 and V is TRBV18, with 12 bases identical to TRBD2. This clonotype was obtained from a woman aged 50 to 60 with COVID-19, enrolled during active disease. The CDR3 region is CASSTGTSGSYEQYF. CDR3 nucleotides: TGTGCCAGCTCCACCGGGACTAGCGGGTCCTACGAGCAGTACTTC.